This TCR beta chain was recovered during a study of brain T cells in children with intractable seizures. There are 14 residues in the CDR3. Unmatched junction bases numbered 2, after V lost 6 bases and J lost 3 bases. Germline V gives CDR1 SNHLY, CDR2 FYNNEI. Assay used: immunoSEQ multiplex PCR; TCRdb lists only in-frame clones, some missing. Of 80,000 or so clones listed, 90% to 95% were seen once; the top ten hold 24%. Surgery cases with the highest brain T cell transcript signatures were chosen for sequencing. V is TRBV2 and J is TRBJ2-1; 10 positions agree with TRBD2. The specimen was peripheral blood, collected at surgery. This receptor was obtained from a girl aged 2-10 years with Rasmussen encephalitis and intractable seizures. DNA of the CDR3: TGTGCCAGCAGGCTAGCGGGAGACTACAATGAGCAGTTCTTC. This encodes CASRLAGDYNEQFF.